Shown below are 25 T cell receptor beta chains from a single sample sequenced in a study of cytomegalovirus exposure and HLA in healthy donors. The study ran its PCR with 60 Vbeta and 13 Jbeta primers. TCRdb's table, derived via immunoSEQ multiplex PCR, lists solely in-frame clones and lacks some. The sample includes more than 75,000 clones, 70% to 85% seen only once; the top ten take more than 8%. What was sequenced was PBMCs. The receptors stem from a man aged 40-49 years in good health and CMV-seropositive.

The chain couples TRBV4-2 to TRBJ2-5, with D unresolved. This CDR3 is built from 16 residues. Germline V lookup: CDR1 LGHNA, CDR2 YNFKEQ. V was cut by 0 bases and J by 0 bases, with 11 bases left in between. CDR3 DNA sequence: TGTGCCAGCAGCCAAGATAGGCGGTGGGACCAAGAGACCCAGTACTTC. Its protein product is CASSQDRRWDQETQYF.

The chain is built from TRBV5-4 and TRBJ2-7; maybe TRBD1 (5 bases). The CDR3 covers 14 residues. Germline lookup yields CDR1 SGHNT and CDR2 YYREEE (reference sequence). V shed 0 bases and J shed 0 bases, with 7 bases lying between them. CDR3 sequence reads: CASSLEGYSYEQYF. The CDR3 region has the DNA TGTGCCAGCAGCTTGGAGGGGTACTCCTACGAGCAGTACTTC.

The V and J genes are TRBV27 and TRBJ1-1; maybe TRBD1 (5 bases). The CDR3 contains 14 residues. Trimming took off 3 bases at V and 6 bases at J, with 14 bases between the two ends. Germline values: CDR1 MNHEY, CDR2 SMNVEV (reference sequence). CDR3 DNA sequence: TGTGCCAGCAGTTTTGGGGCGTTGGCCCCTGAAGCTTTCTTT. It codes for CASSFGALAPEAFF.

The chain carries TRBV29-1 and TRBJ2-7; 8 bases map to TRBD1. The CDR3 runs to 15 residues. Germline-derived CDR1 and CDR2 are SQVTM and ANQGSEA. Germline trimming cut 4 bases from V and 1 base from J; bases unmatched to any gene: 9. The CDR3 DNA follows: TGCAGCGTTGTGCGGGGCAGGGGGCGTTCCTACGAGCAGTACTTC. Translation gives CSVVRGRGRSYEQYF.

The V and J genes are TRBV28 and TRBJ1-4; TRBD1 matches at 7 bases. Germline values: CDR1 MDHEN, CDR2 SYDVKM. The CDR3 covers 14 residues. The trim removed 11 bases at V and 10 bases at J, leaving 16 bases unmatched. CDR3 bases: TGTGCCCACGCGCCCGACAGGGTTGGGGGAAAACTGTTTTTT. This translates into CAHAPDRVGGKLFF.

The chain joins TRBV6-1 to TRBJ2-7, with a tentative D call TRBD2 (5 bases). This CDR3 contains 14 residues. V lost 4 bases and J 2 bases, leaving 12 bases between the germline ends. The germline CDR1 and CDR2 sequences are MNHNS and SASEGT. Here the CDR3 reads CASSVGSTAYEQYF. CDR3 DNA: TGTGCCAGCAGTGTGGGGAGTACGGCCTACGAGCAGTACTTC.

A few counts support this clone. This chain joins TRBV15 and TRBJ2-5, with TRBD2 matching 8 bases. The CDR3 totals 18 residues. J lost 4 bases, V lost 3 bases, and 16 bases had no gene match. In germline, CDR1 is LNHNV, CDR2 YYDKDF (reference sequence). The CDR3 DNA follows: TGTGCCACCAGCAGGGGGGATGACGGGAGGGTCGTAGGAGAGACCCAGTACTTC. This codes for CATSRGDDGRVVGETQYF.

This sequence joins TRBV7-7 and TRBJ2-3, with 7 nucleotides matching TRBD1. The CDR3 is 15 residues long. Germline CDR1 and CDR2: SSHAT and FNYEAQ (reference sequence). J lost 1 base, V lost 5 bases, and 6 bases had no gene match. The DNA for the CDR3 is TGTGCCAGCAGCAAAACAGGGGAACGCACAGATACGCAGTATTTT. Residues: CASSKTGERTDTQYF.

J is TRBJ2-1 and V is TRBV28; TRBD2 matches 9 bases. Germline CDR1 MDHEN, CDR2 SYDVKM. The CDR3 consists of 17 residues. The V and J ends lost 1 base and 2 bases, in that order; junction bases with no gene match: 6. This chain's CDR3 is CASSLSLASGTYNEQFF. CDR3 DNA sequence: TGTGCCAGCAGTTTATCGTTGGCTAGCGGGACCTACAATGAGCAGTTCTTC.

J is TRBJ2-2 and V is TRBV5-4; TRBD1 is a possible D gene (6 bases). Trimming took 4 bases from V and 1 from J, leaving 17 bases between them. The CDR3 is made up of 17 amino acids. The germline V gene encodes CDR1 SGHNT and CDR2 YYREEE (reference sequence). This CDR3 reads CASSIDRIDGNTGELFF. Here the CDR3 DNA reads TGTGCCAGCAGCATAGACAGGATCGATGGGAACACCGGGGAGCTGTTTTTT.

J is TRBJ2-5 and V is TRBV10-2, with 7 nucleotides matching TRBD2. Germline trimming cut 2 bases from V and 5 bases from J; bases unmatched to any gene: 8. The CDR3 is 15 amino acids. Germline CDR1 is WSHSY and CDR2 is SAAADI. The CDR3 is CASSEGLGHTETQYF. In nucleotides, the CDR3 is TGCGCCAGCAGTGAGGGACTAGGTCATACTGAGACCCAGTACTTC.

The chain combines TRBV19 with TRBJ2-7, with D uncertain. The germline gives CDR1 LNHDA, CDR2 SQIVND (reference sequence). The CDR3 length is 15 residues. V lost 1 base to trimming and J lost 3 bases, with 13 bases between them. CDR3: CASSIVFQSGYEQYF. DNA of the CDR3: TGTGCCAGTAGTATAGTGTTCCAATCGGGCTACGAGCAGTACTTC.

A few counts support this clone. The J gene is TRBJ2-5, the V gene TRBV13; 7 nucleotides agree with TRBD1. This CDR3 has 14 amino acids. CDR1 and CDR2 from the germline V gene are PRHDT and FYEKMQ (reference sequence). Trimming removed 5 bases from V and 1 base from J; junction bases left unmatched: 4. This CDR3 is CASSHRGIQETQYF. The CDR3 DNA is TGTGCCAGCAGCCACAGGGGAATCCAAGAGACCCAGTACTTC.

As for this clone: A read error may account for a junction end that differs from germline. Additional DNA sequences in this sample encode the identical CDR3. The V call is TRBV28, the J call TRBJ1-2; D gene ambiguous. The V gene's germline CDR1 is MDHEN and CDR2 SYDVKM. This CDR3 comprises 12 residues. The CDR3 region is CASRGVDYGYTF. DNA of the CDR3: TGTGCCAGCAGGGGAGTCGACTATGGCTATACCTTC.

This chain links TRBV6-5 with TRBJ1-2; D gene unclear. CDR1 is MNHEY, CDR2 SVGAGI, per germline. This CDR3 contains 14 residues. V was cut by 1 base and J by 6 bases, with 12 bases left in between. The CDR3 nucleotides are TGTGCCAGCAGTTACTTTGCGGGGAAGCATGGCTACACCTTC. As protein: CASSYFAGKHGYTF.

The V gene is TRBV6-1, the J gene TRBJ1-2; D not certain. Germline CDR1 reads MNHNS; CDR2 reads SASEGT. The CDR3 is 12 residues long. V gave up 0 bases and J gave up 4 bases, with 3 bases separating them. CDR3 DNA sequence: TGTGCCAGCAGTGAAGCGAGCTATGGCTACACCTTC. It is translated as CASSEASYGYTF.

Only a few counts were recorded for this clone. The chain couples TRBV7-3 to TRBJ2-1; 10 positions agree with TRBD2. Trimming took 3 bases from V and 7 from J; bases not matched to a gene: 6. Germline CDR1 SGHTA, CDR2 FQGTGA. The length of the CDR3 is 15 residues. The CDR3 bases are TGTGCCAGCAGCTTTACTAGCGGGATCGGTAATGAGCAGTTCTTC. It specifies CASSFTSGIGNEQFF.

For this clone: One end of the junction fails to match germline, which may point to a read error. The chain joins TRBV15 to TRBJ1-1; 8 positions agree with TRBD1. Germline CDR1 LNHNV, CDR2 YYDKDF (reference sequence). The CDR3 consists of 14 residues. CDR3 DNA sequence: TGTGCCACCAGCAATACACCGGGACAGGCTGAAACTTTCTTT. Protein product: CATSNTPGQAETFF.

The chain uses TRBV7-8 and TRBJ1-2; 7 bases align to TRBD1. CDR3 length: 14 residues. The V segment lost 1 base and the J segment 6 bases; nucleotides outside the gene matches: 5. CDR1 is SGHVS, CDR2 FQNEAQ, per germline. The CDR3 DNA reads as TGTGCCAGCAGCTTAGGGCCAGGGGGACATGGCTACACCTTC. This codes for CASSLGPGGHGYTF.

This clone was detected a few times. The chain employs TRBV27 and TRBJ2-7; TRBD2 matches at 10 bases. V was clipped by 5 bases and J by 5 bases; unmatched bases: 9. Germline CDR1 and CDR2: MNHEY and SMNVEV (reference sequence). This CDR3 has 15 amino acids. The CDR3 is CASSQQLAGDDEQYF. Here the CDR3 DNA reads TGTGCCAGCAGTCAGCAGCTAGCGGGAGACGACGAGCAGTACTTC.

Here the CDR3 reads CASSESGRGPGNTIYF. The CDR3 nucleotides read TGCGCCAGCAGTGAGTCGGGGCGGGGACCGGGAAACACCATATATTTT. V and J are TRBV10-2 and TRBJ1-3; weak D call: TRBD1 (5 bases). CDR1 and CDR2 from the germline V gene are WSHSY and SAAADI. CDR3 size: 16 residues. V was shortened by 0 bases and J by 4 bases, with 13 bases between the two germline ends.

This clone was observed a handful of times. The rearrangement joins TRBV28 to TRBJ1-1, with D hard to call. Trimming removed 6 bases from V and 1 base from J, with 9 bases in between. CDR3 length equals 13 residues. The germline gives CDR1 MDHEN, CDR2 SYDVKM. The CDR3 loop reads CASSMGRNTEAFF. In DNA, the CDR3 is TGTGCCAGCAGCATGGGGAGGAACACTGAAGCTTTCTTT. The full variable domain, completed using reference TRBV28 and TRBJ1-1, is DVKVTQSSRYLVKRTGEKVFLECVQDMDHENMFWYRQDPGLGLRLIYFSYDVKMKEKGDIPEGYSVSREKKERFSLILESASTNQTSMYLCASSMGRNTEAFFGQGTRLTVV.

The chain joins TRBV9 to TRBJ2-3, with D possibly matching TRBD2 (6 bases). CDR3 size: 16 residues. Trimming stripped 4 bases from V and 5 bases from J, with 20 bases between. Germline lookup yields CDR1 SGDLS and CDR2 YYNGEE. As DNA, the CDR3 is TGTGCCAGCAGCTTAGGCGGGACGCCACTCATAGATACGCAGTATTTT. It encodes CASSLGGTPLIDTQYF.

This sequence joins TRBV28 and TRBJ2-7, with TRBD2 identical over 9 bases. J lost 4 bases, V lost 2 bases, and 9 bases had no gene match. The CDR3 totals 16 residues. From germline, CDR1 is MDHEN and CDR2 SYDVKM. Written as DNA, the CDR3 is TGTGCCAGCAGTTTAAGGTATGCGGGAGGGGGGTACGAGCAGTACTTC. It specifies CASSLRYAGGGYEQYF.

The V and J genes are TRBV4-2 and TRBJ2-2; possibly TRBD1 for D (6 bases). The length of the CDR3 is 16 residues. V lost 3 bases, J lost 5 bases, and 16 bases lay in between. The germline CDR1 and CDR2 sequences are LGHNA and YNFKEQ. This chain's CDR3 is CASSQLNSGETGELFF. In DNA form, the CDR3 reads TGTGCCAGCAGCCAGTTAAATTCAGGGGAAACCGGGGAGCTGTTTTTT.